The next 5 T cell receptor beta chains were all read from a single sample in a study of blood T cell repertoires in COVID-19. Sequenced by immunoSEQ multiplex PCR; TCRdb stores in-frame clones only, minus some. The sample includes about 60,000 clones, around nine tenths of them seen just once. Sequencing was done on a sample of peripheral blood. These receptors were obtained from a woman aged 55-69 years with active COVID-19.

This chain joins TRBV5-4 and TRBJ1-1; D is unresolved. V shed 3 bases and J shed 2 bases, with 17 bases lying between them. The germline CDR1 and CDR2 sequences are SGHNT and YYREEE (reference sequence). The CDR3 loop spans 16 amino acids. CDR3 in amino acids: CASSSWPTRGNTEAFF. In nucleotides, the CDR3 is TGTGCCAGCAGCTCATGGCCTACCCGGGGAAACACTGAAGCTTTCTTT.

This chain uses TRBV6-1 with TRBJ1-6; D call uncertain. The CDR3 has 16 residues. V was clipped by 0 bases and J by 9 bases, with 15 bases between them. Germline loops: CDR1 MNHNS, CDR2 SASEGT. CDR3 DNA sequence: TGTGCCAGCAGTGAAGCGAACAATGGGAGAGGTTCACCCCTCCACTTT. Its protein product is CASSEANNGRGSPLHF.

J is TRBJ2-7 and V is TRBV25-1; 8 bases map to TRBD1. Trimming at V came to 1 base and at J to 3 bases, leaving 5 bases not matched to a gene. Germline V gives CDR1 MGHDK, CDR2 SYGVNS. This CDR3 has 15 amino acids. Here the CDR3 reads CASSEWETGDYEQYF. The CDR3 coding sequence is TGTGCCAGCAGTGAATGGGAGACAGGGGACTACGAGCAGTACTTC.

The rearrangement links TRBV3-1 (or the pseudogene TRBV3-2) to TRBJ2-1; TRBD1 agrees at 10 bases. The CDR3 is 17 amino acids. V was pared by 4 bases and J by 5 bases, with 11 bases of the junction left unmatched. Germline V gives CDR1 LGHDT, CDR2 YNNKEL (reference sequence). The CDR3 DNA is TGTGCCAGCAGCCTAATGGGCGACAGGGGGCGCCACAATGAGCAGTTCTTC. It specifies CASSLMGDRGRHNEQFF.

V is TRBV5-4 and J is TRBJ2-5; D might be TRBD2 (7 bases). V was shortened by 1 base and J by 4 bases, with 11 bases between the two germline ends. Germline V CDR1 and CDR2: SGHNT, YYREEE (reference sequence). This CDR3 is 14 amino acids long. CDR3 residues: CASSLSAGAETQYF. Written as DNA, the CDR3 is TGTGCCAGCAGCTTGTCCGCGGGGGCAGAGACCCAGTACTTC.